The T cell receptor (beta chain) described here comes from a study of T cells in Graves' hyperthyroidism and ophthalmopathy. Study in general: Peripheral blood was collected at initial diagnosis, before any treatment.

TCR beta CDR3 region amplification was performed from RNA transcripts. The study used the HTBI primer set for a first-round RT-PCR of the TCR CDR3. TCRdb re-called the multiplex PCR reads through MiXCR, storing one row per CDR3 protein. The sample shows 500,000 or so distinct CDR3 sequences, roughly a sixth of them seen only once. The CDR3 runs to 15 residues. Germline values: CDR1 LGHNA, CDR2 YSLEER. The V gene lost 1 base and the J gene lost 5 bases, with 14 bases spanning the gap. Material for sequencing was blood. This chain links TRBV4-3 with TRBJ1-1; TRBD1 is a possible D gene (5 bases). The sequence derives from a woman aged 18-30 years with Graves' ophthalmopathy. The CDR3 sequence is CASSQVRGLGTEAFF. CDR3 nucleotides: TGCGCCAGCAGCCAAGTTCGGGGCCTGGGGACTGAAGCTTTCTTT.